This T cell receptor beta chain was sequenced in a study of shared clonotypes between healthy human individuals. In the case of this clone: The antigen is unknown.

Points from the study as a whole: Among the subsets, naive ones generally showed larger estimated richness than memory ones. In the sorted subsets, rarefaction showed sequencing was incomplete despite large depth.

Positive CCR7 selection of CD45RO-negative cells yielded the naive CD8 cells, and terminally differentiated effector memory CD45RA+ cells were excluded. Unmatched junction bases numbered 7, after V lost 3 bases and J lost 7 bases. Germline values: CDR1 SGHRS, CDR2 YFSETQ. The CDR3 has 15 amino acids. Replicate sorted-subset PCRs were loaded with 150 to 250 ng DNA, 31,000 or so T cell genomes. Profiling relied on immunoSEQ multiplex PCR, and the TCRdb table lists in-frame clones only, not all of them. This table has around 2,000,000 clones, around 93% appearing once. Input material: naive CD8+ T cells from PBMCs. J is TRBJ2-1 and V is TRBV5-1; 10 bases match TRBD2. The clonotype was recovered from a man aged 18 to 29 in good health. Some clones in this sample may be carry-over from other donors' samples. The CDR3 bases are TGCGCCAGCAGCTCGGGACTAGCGTTGAATAATGAGCAGTTCTTC. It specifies CASSSGLALNNEQFF.